This T cell receptor beta chain was documented in a study of blood T cell repertoires in COVID-19. Across the whole study: COVID-19 samples from acute and convalescent phases originated in the United States, Italy and Spain. Sample material is recorded as cDNA or gDNA derived from T cells, B-cell-depleted T cells, or PBMCs.

In its sample, this clone was seen once. The authors' processing: Estimates of nucleated cell counts were drawn from the amplification of reference gene primers. Here immunoSEQ multiplex PCR was the method, and the copy in TCRdb shows in-frame clones only, minus some. V and J calls and clone size come straight from that table; D and trimming were deduced from the DNA. This repertoire shows more than 300,000 clones, about 84% found once; its top ten account for approximately 1.5%. This clonotype was sampled from a woman aged 45-65 years with acute or convalescent COVID-19. The sequencing sample was made of peripheral blood.

CDR3 amino acids: CASSTSPLVETF. CDR3 bases: TGTGCCAGCAGTACGAGCCCCCTGGTGGAGACCTTC. The chain is built from TRBV28 and TRBJ1-2; no reliable D call. V gave up 5 bases and J gave up 14 bases, with 18 bases separating them. CDR3 size: 12 residues. From germline, CDR1 is MDHEN and CDR2 SYDVKM.